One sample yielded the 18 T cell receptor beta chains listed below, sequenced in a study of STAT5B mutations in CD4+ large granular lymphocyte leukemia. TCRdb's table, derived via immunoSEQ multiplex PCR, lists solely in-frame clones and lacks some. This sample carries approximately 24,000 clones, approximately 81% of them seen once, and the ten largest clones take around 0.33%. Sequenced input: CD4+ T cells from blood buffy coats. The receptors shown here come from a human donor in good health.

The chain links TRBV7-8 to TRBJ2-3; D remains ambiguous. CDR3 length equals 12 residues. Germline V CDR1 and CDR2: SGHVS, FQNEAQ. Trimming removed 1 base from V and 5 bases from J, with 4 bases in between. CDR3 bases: TGTGCCAGCAGCTTAGGTGAAGATACGCAGTATTTT. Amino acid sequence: CASSLGEDTQYF.

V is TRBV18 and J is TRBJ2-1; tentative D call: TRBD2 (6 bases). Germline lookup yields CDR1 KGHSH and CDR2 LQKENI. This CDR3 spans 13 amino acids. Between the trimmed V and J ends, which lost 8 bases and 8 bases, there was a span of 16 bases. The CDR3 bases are TGTGCCAGCACCCTCCCCCTAGCGTATGAGCAGTTCTTC. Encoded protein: CASTLPLAYEQFF.

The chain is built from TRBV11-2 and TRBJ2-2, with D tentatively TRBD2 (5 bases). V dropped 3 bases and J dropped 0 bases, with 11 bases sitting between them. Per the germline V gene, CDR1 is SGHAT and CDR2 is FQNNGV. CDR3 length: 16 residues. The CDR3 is CASSFTGYANTGELFF. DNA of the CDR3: TGTGCCAGCAGCTTTACGGGGTACGCGAACACCGGGGAGCTGTTTTTT.

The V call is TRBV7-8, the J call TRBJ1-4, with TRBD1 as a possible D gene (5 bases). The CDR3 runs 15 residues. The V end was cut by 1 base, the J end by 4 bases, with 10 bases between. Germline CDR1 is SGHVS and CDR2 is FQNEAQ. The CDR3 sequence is CASSLGGGFNEKLFF. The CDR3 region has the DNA TGTGCCAGCAGCTTAGGGGGCGGCTTTAATGAAAAACTGTTTTTT.

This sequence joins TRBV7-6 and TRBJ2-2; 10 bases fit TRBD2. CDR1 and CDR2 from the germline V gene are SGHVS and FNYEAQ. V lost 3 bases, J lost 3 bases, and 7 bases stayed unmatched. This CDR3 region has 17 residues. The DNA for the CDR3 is TGTGCCAGCAGCTTGGGGTCTAGCGGGAGCTACACCGGGGAGCTGTTTTTT. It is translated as CASSLGSSGSYTGELFF.

CDR3 sequence (DNA): TGTGCCAGCTCACCCCCCCAGGGGGGATCCCAAGAGACCCAGTACTTC. This sequence encodes CASSPPQGGSQETQYF. The rearrangement joins TRBV18 to TRBJ2-5, with TRBD1 as a possible D gene (7 bases). Germline lookup yields CDR1 KGHSH and CDR2 LQKENI. There are 16 residues in the CDR3. The V and J ends lost 3 bases and 1 base respectively, with 15 bases between them.

For the CDR3, the DNA is TGTGCCAGCAGCCCACTAGCGGGGGGCTCCTACGAGCAGTACTTC. It yields the protein CASSPLAGGSYEQYF. The chain combines TRBV11-3 with TRBJ2-7, with 12 nucleotides matching TRBD2. The CDR3 loop spans 15 amino acids. The J segment lost 0 bases and the V segment lost 5 bases, leaving 2 bases of the junction unmatched. Germline CDR1 SGHNT, CDR2 YENEEA.

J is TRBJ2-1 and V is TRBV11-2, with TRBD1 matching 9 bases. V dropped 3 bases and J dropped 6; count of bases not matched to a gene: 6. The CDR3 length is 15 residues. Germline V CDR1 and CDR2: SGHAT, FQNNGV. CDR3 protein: CASSLGQGFSNEQFF. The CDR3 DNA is TGTGCCAGCAGCTTGGGACAGGGCTTCTCCAATGAGCAGTTCTTC.

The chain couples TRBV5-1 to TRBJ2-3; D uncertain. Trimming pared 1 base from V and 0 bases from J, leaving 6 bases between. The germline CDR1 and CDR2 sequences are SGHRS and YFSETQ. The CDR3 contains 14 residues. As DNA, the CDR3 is TGCGCCAGCAGCTTGAAATCTAGCACAGATACGCAGTATTTT. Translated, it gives CASSLKSSTDTQYF.

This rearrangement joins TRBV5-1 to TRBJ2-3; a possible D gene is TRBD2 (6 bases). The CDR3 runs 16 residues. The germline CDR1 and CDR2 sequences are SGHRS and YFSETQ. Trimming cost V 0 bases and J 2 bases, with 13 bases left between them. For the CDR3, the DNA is TGCGCCAGCAGCTTGGGAAGGCGGGGATTCACAGATACGCAGTATTTT. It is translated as CASSLGRRGFTDTQYF.

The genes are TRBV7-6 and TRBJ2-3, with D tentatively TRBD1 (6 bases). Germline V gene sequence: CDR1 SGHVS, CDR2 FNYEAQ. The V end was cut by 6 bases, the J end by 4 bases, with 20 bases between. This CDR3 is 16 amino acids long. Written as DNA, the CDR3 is TGTGCCAGCAGGCCACAGGGTAGAGATTTCCCAGATACGCAGTATTTT. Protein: CASRPQGRDFPDTQYF.

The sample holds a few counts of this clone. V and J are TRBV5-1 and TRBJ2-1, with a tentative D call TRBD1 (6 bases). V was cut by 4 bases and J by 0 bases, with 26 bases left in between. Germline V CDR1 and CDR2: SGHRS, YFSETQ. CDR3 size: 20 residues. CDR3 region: CASSIWTVSGGSSSYNEQFF. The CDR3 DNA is TGCGCCAGCAGCATCTGGACAGTCTCGGGTGGGTCGAGCTCCTACAATGAGCAGTTCTTC.

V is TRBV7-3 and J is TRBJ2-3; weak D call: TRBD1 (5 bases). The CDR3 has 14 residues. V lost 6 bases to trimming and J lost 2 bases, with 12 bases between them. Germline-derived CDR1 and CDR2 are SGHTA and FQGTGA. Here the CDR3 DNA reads TGTGCCAGCAGTAGCACAGGTGCCACAGATACGCAGTATTTT. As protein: CASSSTGATDTQYF.

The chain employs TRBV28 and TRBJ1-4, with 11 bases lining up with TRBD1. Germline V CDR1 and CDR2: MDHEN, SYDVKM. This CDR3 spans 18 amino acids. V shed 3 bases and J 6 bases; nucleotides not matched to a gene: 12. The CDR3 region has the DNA TGTGCCAGCAGTTTTAGTATTGGACAGGGGGCTGGTCATGAAAAACTGTTTTTT. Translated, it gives CASSFSIGQGAGHEKLFF.

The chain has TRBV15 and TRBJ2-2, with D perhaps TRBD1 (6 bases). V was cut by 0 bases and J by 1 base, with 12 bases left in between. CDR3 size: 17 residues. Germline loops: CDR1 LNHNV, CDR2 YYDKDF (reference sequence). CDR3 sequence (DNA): TGTGCCACCAGCAGAGATTTTGCGACAGGGAACACCGGGGAGCTGTTTTTT. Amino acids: CATSRDFATGNTGELFF.

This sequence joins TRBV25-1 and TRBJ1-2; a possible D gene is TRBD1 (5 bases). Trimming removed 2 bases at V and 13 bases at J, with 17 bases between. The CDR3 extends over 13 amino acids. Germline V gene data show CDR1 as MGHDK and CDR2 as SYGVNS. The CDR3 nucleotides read TGTGCCAGCAGTGAACGGGGCAGCCTATCAAGCACCTTC. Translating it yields CASSERGSLSSTF.

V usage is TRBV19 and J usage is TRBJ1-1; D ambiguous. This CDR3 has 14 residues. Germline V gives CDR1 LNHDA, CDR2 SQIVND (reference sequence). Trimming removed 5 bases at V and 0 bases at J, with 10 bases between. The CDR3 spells CASSPPLLNTEAFF. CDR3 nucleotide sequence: TGTGCCAGTAGTCCCCCACTCTTGAACACTGAAGCTTTCTTT.

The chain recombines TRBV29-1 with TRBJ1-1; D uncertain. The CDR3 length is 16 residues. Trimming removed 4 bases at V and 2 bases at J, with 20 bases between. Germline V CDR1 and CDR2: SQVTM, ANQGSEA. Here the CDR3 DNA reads TGCAGCGTTGCTTCTTCGCCGTCGACCTTCAACACTGAAGCTTTCTTT. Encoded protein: CSVASSPSTFNTEAFF.